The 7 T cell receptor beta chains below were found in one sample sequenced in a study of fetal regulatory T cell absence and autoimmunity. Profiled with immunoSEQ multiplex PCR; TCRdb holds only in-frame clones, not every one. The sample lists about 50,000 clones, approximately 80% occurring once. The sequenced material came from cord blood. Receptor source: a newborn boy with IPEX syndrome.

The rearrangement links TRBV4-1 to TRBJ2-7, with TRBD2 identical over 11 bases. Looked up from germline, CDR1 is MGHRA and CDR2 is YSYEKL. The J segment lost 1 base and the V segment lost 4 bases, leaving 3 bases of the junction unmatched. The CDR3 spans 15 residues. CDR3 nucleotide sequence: TGCGCCAGCAGCCCCAGGACTAGCGGGTCCTACGAGCAGTACTTC. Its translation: CASSPRTSGSYEQYF.

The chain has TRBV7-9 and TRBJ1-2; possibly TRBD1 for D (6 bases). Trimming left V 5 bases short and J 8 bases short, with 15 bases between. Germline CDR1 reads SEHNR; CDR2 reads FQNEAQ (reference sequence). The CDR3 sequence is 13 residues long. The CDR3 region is CASSQGGARGYTF. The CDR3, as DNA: TGTGCCAGCAGCCAAGGGGGGGCGCGAGGCTACACCTTC. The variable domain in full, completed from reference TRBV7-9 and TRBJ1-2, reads DTGVSQNPRHKITKRGQNVTFRCDPISEHNRLYWYRQTLGQGPEFLTYFQNEAQLEKSRLLSDRFSAERPKGSFSTLEIQRTEQGDSAMYLCASSQGGARGYTFGSGTRLTVV.

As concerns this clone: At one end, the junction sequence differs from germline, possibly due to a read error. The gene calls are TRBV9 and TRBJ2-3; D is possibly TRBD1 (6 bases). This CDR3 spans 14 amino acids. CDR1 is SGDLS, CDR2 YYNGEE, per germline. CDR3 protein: CVSSVQGDTDTQYF. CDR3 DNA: TGTGTCAGCAGCGTACAGGGAGACACAGATACGCAGTATTTT.

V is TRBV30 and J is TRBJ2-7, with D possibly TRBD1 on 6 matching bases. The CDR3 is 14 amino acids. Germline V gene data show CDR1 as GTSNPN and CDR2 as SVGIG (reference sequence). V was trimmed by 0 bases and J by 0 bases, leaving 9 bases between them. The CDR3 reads CAWSVQQGSYEQYF. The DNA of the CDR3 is TGTGCCTGGAGTGTACAACAGGGCTCCTACGAGCAGTACTTC.

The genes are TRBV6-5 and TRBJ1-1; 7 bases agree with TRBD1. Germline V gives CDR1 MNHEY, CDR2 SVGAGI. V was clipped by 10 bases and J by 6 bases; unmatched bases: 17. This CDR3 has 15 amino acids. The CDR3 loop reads CATTRGGRGESEAFF. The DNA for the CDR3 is TGTGCCACCACGAGGGGGGGCAGGGGGGAGTCTGAAGCTTTCTTT.

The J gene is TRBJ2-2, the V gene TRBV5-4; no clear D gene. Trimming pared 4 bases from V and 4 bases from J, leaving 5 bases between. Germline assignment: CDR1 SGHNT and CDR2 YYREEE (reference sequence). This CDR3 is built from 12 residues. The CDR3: CASSPITGELFF. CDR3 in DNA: TGTGCCAGCAGCCCTATCACCGGGGAGCTGTTTTTT. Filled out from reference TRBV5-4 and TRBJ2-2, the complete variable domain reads ETGVTQSPTHLIKTRGQQVTLRCSSQSGHNTVSWYQQALGQGPQFIFQYYREEENGRGNFPPRFSGLQFPNYSSELNVNALELDDSALYLCASSPITGELFFGEGSRLTVL.

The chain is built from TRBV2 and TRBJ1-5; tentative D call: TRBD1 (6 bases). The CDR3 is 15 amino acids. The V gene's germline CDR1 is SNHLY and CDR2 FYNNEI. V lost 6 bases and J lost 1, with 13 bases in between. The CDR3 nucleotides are TGTGCCAGCAGCGTCGGGACACTGAGCAATCAGCCCCAGCATTTT. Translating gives CASSVGTLSNQPQHF. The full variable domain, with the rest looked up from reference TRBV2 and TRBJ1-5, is EPEVTQTPSHQVTQMGQEVILRCVPISNHLYFYWYRQILGQKVEFLVSFYNNEISEKSEIFDDQFSVERPDGSNFTLKIRSTKLEDSAMYFCASSVGTLSNQPQHFGDGTRLSIL.